This T cell receptor (beta chain) was found in a study of CXCR3-negative and CXCR3-positive naive CD8 T cells. Germline CDR1 reads MRHNA; CDR2 reads SNTAGT. The CDR3 length is 15 residues. With regard to this clonotype: Its antigen is unidentified.

Study-wide findings and caveats: Similar TRBV-TRBJ usage was seen in naive cells (both CXCR3-negative and CXCR3-positive), but memory cells differed.

The TRB libraries of cDNA were built by UMI-labeled 5' RACE. Using the 5' RACE reads, TCRdb records one entry per CDR3 protein without DNA. The table for this sample gives some 130,000 distinct CDR3 sequences. The clonotype was recovered from a human donor in good health. Some clones in this sample may be carry-over from other donors' samples. This chain connects TRBV6-4 to TRBJ2-1; with no DNA, the TCRdb D assignment of TRBD1 cannot be verified. Sequencing used naive CXCR3- CD8+ T cells from blood. Described subset: CD45RO-CCR7+CD27+CD95- naive CD8+ T cells lacking CXCR3 (TNR3-). CDR3 sequence: CASSESAGQANEQFF.